A selection of T cell receptor beta chains follows, all from one sample in a study of T cells in Graves' hyperthyroidism and ophthalmopathy. Each CDR3 protein is one row after TCRdb ran MiXCR on the multiplex PCR reads. The data hold about 210,000 distinct CDR3 sequences, with roughly 15% observed a single time. The source material was blood. The source of these receptors is a man between 50 and 59 years old with Graves' hyperthyroidism. CDR3s include the opening cysteine and the closing phenylalanine or tryptophan. The D gene is left open where the match is weak. A row's size may be missing; if present it is once, few, many or a size class.

clone_size: many
d_call: TRBD1
v_call: TRBV30
j_call: TRBJ1-6
cdr3_aa: CAWTLGGNSPLHF
cdr3_nt: TGTGCCTGGACCTTAGGGGGCAATTCACCCCTCCACTTT

clone_size: many
d_call: NA
v_call: TRBV7-2
j_call: TRBJ2-5
cdr3_aa: CASSLGGSQETQYF
cdr3_nt: TGTGCCAGCAGCTTAGGGGGCAGCCAAGAGACCCAGTACTTC

clone_size: few
d_call: NA
v_call: TRBV6-2/TRBV6-3
j_call: TRBJ2-7
cdr3_aa: CASSPGSPGQHYEQYF
cdr3_nt: TGTGCCAGCAGTCCCGGCTCTCCCGGACAGCACTACGAGCAGTACTTC

clone_size: many
d_call: NA
v_call: TRBV6-1
j_call: TRBJ2-7
cdr3_aa: CASSEGTDLSYEQYF
cdr3_nt: TGTGCCAGCAGTGAAGGGACCGACCTCTCCTACGAGCAGTACTTC

clone_size: many
d_call: TRBD2
v_call: TRBV28
j_call: TRBJ2-1
cdr3_aa: CASSKLAGNIYEQFF
cdr3_nt: TGTGCCAGCAGTAAACTAGCGGGAAATATCTATGAGCAGTTCTTC

clone_size: few
d_call: NA
v_call: TRBV11-2
j_call: TRBJ1-3
cdr3_aa: CASSLTKENTIYF
cdr3_nt: TGTGCCAGCAGCTTAACCAAAGAAAACACCATATATTTT

clone_size: NA
d_call: TRBD1
v_call: TRBV28
j_call: TRBJ2-7
cdr3_aa: CASSFVLETGGRYEQYF
cdr3_nt: TGTGCCAGCAGTTTTGTATTAGAGACAGGGGGCCGGTACGAGCAGTACTTC

clone_size: many
d_call: NA
v_call: TRBV20-1
j_call: TRBJ1-5
cdr3_aa: CSARRDIAQPQHF
cdr3_nt: TGCAGTGCTCGCAGGGACATAGCTCAGCCCCAGCATTTT

clone_size: few
d_call: TRBD2
v_call: TRBV9
j_call: TRBJ2-2
cdr3_aa: CASSVVALAGGSTGELFF
cdr3_nt: TGTGCCAGCAGCGTAGTAGCGCTAGCGGGAGGAAGTACCGGGGAGCTGTTTTTT

clone_size: many
d_call: NA
v_call: TRBV12-3/TRBV12-4
j_call: TRBJ2-7
cdr3_aa: CASSPPDYEQYF
cdr3_nt: TGTGCCAGCAGTCCTCCGGACTACGAGCAGTACTTC

clone_size: many
d_call: NA
v_call: TRBV5-1
j_call: TRBJ2-6
cdr3_aa: CASKDGSGANVLTF
cdr3_nt: TGCGCCAGCAAGGACGGATCTGGGGCCAACGTCCTGACTTTC

clone_size: many
d_call: TRBD2
v_call: TRBV18
j_call: TRBJ2-1
cdr3_aa: CASSPGTSGSNNEQFF
cdr3_nt: TGTGCCAGCTCACCGGGGACTAGCGGGTCAAACAATGAGCAGTTCTTC

clone_size: few
d_call: TRBD2
v_call: TRBV28
j_call: TRBJ2-4
cdr3_aa: CASRRLAGGRGGGNIQYF
cdr3_nt: TGTGCCAGCAGGAGACTAGCGGGAGGGAGGGGGGGGGGGAACATTCAGTACTTC

clone_size: few
d_call: NA
v_call: TRBV7-2
j_call: TRBJ1-2
cdr3_aa: CASSLDAGARGYTF
cdr3_nt: TGTGCCAGCAGCTTAGACGCGGGGGCGAGAGGCTACACCTTC

clone_size: many
d_call: NA
v_call: TRBV30
j_call: TRBJ2-3
cdr3_aa: CAWSREGAPTDTQYF
cdr3_nt: TGTGCCTGGAGTAGAGAGGGAGCGCCCACAGATACGCAGTATTTT

clone_size: many
d_call: NA
v_call: TRBV3-2
j_call: TRBJ2-1
cdr3_aa: CASSHTGGHSGNEQFF
cdr3_nt: TGTGCCAGCAGCCACACAGGGGGTCATTCGGGCAATGAGCAGTTCTTC

clone_size: few
d_call: NA
v_call: TRBV12-3/TRBV12-4
j_call: TRBJ2-2
cdr3_aa: CASSLAEKNTGELFF
cdr3_nt: TGTGCCAGCAGTTTAGCCGAGAAAAACACCGGGGAGCTGTTTTTT

clone_size: few
d_call: NA
v_call: TRBV5-5
j_call: TRBJ2-5
cdr3_aa: CASSQTFRGQETQYF
cdr3_nt: TGTGCCAGCAGCCAGACCTTCAGGGGCCAAGAGACCCAGTACTTC

clone_size: many
d_call: NA
v_call: TRBV28
j_call: TRBJ2-5
cdr3_aa: CASSGDGGETQYF
cdr3_nt: TGTGCCAGCAGTGGAGACGGGGGTGAGACCCAGTACTTC

clone_size: few
d_call: TRBD2
v_call: TRBV19
j_call: TRBJ2-5
cdr3_aa: CASSPGGARETQYF
cdr3_nt: TGTGCCAGCAGCCCGGGGGGGGCTAGGGAGACCCAGTACTTC

clone_size: few
d_call: NA
v_call: TRBV19
j_call: TRBJ2-1
cdr3_aa: CASSISAGNEQFF
cdr3_nt: TGTGCCAGTAGTATTAGTGCCGGCAATGAGCAGTTCTTC

clone_size: many
d_call: TRBD1
v_call: TRBV5-1
j_call: TRBJ2-2
cdr3_aa: CASSIRQGVGTGELFF
cdr3_nt: TGCGCCAGCAGCATTCGACAGGGGGTTGGCACCGGGGAGCTGTTTTTT

clone_size: many
d_call: TRBD1
v_call: TRBV6-5
j_call: TRBJ2-7
cdr3_aa: CASSYSWDRGYEQYF
cdr3_nt: TGTGCCAGCAGTTACTCGTGGGACAGGGGCTACGAGCAGTACTTC

clone_size: many
d_call: TRBD2
v_call: TRBV6-2/TRBV6-3
j_call: TRBJ2-3
cdr3_aa: CASSPRGLAGTHTQYF
cdr3_nt: TGTGCCAGCAGCCCCCGGGGACTAGCGGGTACACATACGCAGTATTTT

clone_size: few
d_call: NA
v_call: TRBV15
j_call: TRBJ2-1
cdr3_aa: CATSGDSDSYNEQFF
cdr3_nt: TGTGCCACCAGCGGTGACAGTGACTCCTACAATGAGCAGTTCTTC

clone_size: NA
d_call: NA
v_call: TRBV29-1
j_call: TRBJ1-2
cdr3_aa: CSVASTDGYTF
cdr3_nt: TGCAGCGTTGCCAGCACGGATGGCTACACCTTC

clone_size: NA
d_call: NA
v_call: TRBV6-2/TRBV6-3
j_call: TRBJ2-7
cdr3_aa: CASRPTTGLTLRGEQYF
cdr3_nt: TGTGCCAGCAGACCTACTACGGGACTCACTCTAAGGGGCGAGCAGTACTTC